The 25 T cell receptor beta chains presented below share a single source sample, sequenced in a study of T cells in Graves' hyperthyroidism and ophthalmopathy. Template material for amplifying TCR beta CDR3 regions consisted of RNA transcripts. TCR CDR3 underwent first-round RT-PCR with the HTBI primer set. TCRdb used MiXCR to reprocess the multiplex PCR reads, holding one entry per CDR3 protein. This sample has roughly 150,000 distinct CDR3 sequences, with about 9.4% found just once. Sequencing input: blood. Source of these receptors: a woman under 30 with Graves' hyperthyroidism that later progressed to Graves' ophthalmopathy.

This clonotype has a count of ten or more. The chain couples TRBV9 to TRBJ1-1; no clear D gene. The length of the CDR3 is 15 residues. V gave up 0 bases and J gave up 1 base, with 10 bases separating them. The V gene's germline CDR1 is SGDLS and CDR2 YYNGEE. CDR3 DNA sequence: TGTGCCAGCAGCGTAGCCCCCCCGGGGAACACTGAAGCTTTCTTT. The encoded protein is CASSVAPPGNTEAFF. The variable domain in full, completed from reference TRBV9 and TRBJ1-1, reads DSGVTQTPKHLITATGQRVTLRCSPRSGDLSVYWYQQSLDQGLQFLIQYYNGEERAKGNILERFSAQQFPDLHSELNLSSLELGDSALYFCASSVAPPGNTEAFFGQGTRLTVV.

This clonotype has ten or more counts. The rearrangement links TRBV10-3 to TRBJ1-2; TRBD1 agrees at 9 bases. This CDR3 has 13 amino acids. J was trimmed by 4 bases and V by 5 bases; bases with no gene match: 2. Germline CDR1 is ENHRY and CDR2 is SYGVKD. CDR3 sequence: CAISSGQGYGYTF. The CDR3, as DNA: TGTGCCATCAGTTCGGGACAGGGCTATGGCTACACCTTC.

As for this clonotype: Relative to the germline gene, one junction end is altered; a read error may explain this. CDR3 sequence reads: CASSPFRTAEAFF. The DNA of the CDR3 is TGTGCCAGCAGCCCCTTCCGGACGGCCGAAGCTTTTTTT. The chain joins TRBV7-2 to TRBJ1-1; D call uncertain. The germline CDR1 and CDR2 sequences are SGHTA and FQGNSA. This CDR3 has 13 residues. Complete variable domain (other parts from reference TRBV7-2 and TRBJ1-1): GAGVSQSPSNKVTEKGKDVELRCDPISGHTALYWYRQSLGQGLEFLIYFQGNSAPDKSGLPSDRFSAERTGGSVSTLTIQRTQQEDSAVYLCASSPFRTAEAFFGQGTRLTVV.

This clonotype came up many times. The chain employs TRBV20-1 and TRBJ2-7; 8 positions match TRBD1. Germline CDR1 reads DFQATT; CDR2 reads SNEGSKA (reference sequence). The CDR3 length is 12 residues. J lost 3 bases, V lost 6 bases, and 4 bases had no gene match. The CDR3 DNA is TGCAGTGCGAACAGGGGGAGCTACGAGCAGTACTTC. This translates into CSANRGSYEQYF.

This clonotype was counted at least ten times. J is TRBJ1-6 and V is TRBV12-3 or TRBV12-4; D is perhaps TRBD1 (5 bases). This CDR3 spans 12 amino acids. V lost 5 bases and J 9 bases, leaving 8 bases between the germline ends. This CDR3 is CASSHDSSPLHF. The CDR3 DNA reads TGTGCCAGCAGTCATGACAGTTCACCCCTCCACTTT.

This chain joins TRBV12-3 or TRBV12-4 and TRBJ1-4; maybe TRBD1 (5 bases). CDR3 length: 14 residues. Trimming took off 8 bases at V and 4 bases at J, with 14 bases between the two ends. The CDR3 is CASVSGDYNEKLFF. As DNA, the CDR3 is TGTGCCAGCGTCTCGGGGGACTATAATGAAAAACTGTTTTTT.

The CDR3 DNA reads as TGTGCCAGCAGTTACAGGGACCTACAATACTCTGGGGCCAACGTCCTGACTTTC. Translating gives CASSYRDLQYSGANVLTF. This chain connects TRBV6-5 to TRBJ2-6; tentatively, D is TRBD1 or TRBD2 (5 bases each). V lost 2 bases to trimming and J lost 0 bases, with 14 bases between them. The germline V gene encodes CDR1 MNHEY and CDR2 SVGAGI. The CDR3 has 18 amino acids.

This clonotype was seen ten or more times. This sequence joins TRBV19 and TRBJ1-2; 8 positions match TRBD1. The germline gives CDR1 LNHDA, CDR2 SQIVND (reference sequence). Unmatched junction bases numbered 6, after V lost 9 bases and J lost 6 bases. The CDR3 totals 12 residues. The CDR3 DNA is TGTGCCAGCCGGACAGGGATCAATGGCTACACCTTC. Encoded protein: CASRTGINGYTF.

With respect to this clonotype: A read error may produce the germline difference seen at one junction end. The chain employs TRBV7-7 and TRBJ2-1; D gene uncertain. Germline loops: CDR1 SSHAT, CDR2 FNYEAQ (reference sequence). The CDR3 length is 15 residues. The CDR3 protein is CASSPDRSVYNEQFF. In DNA form, the CDR3 reads TGTGCTAGCAGCCCGGACCGTTCCGTCTACAATGAGCAGTTCTTC.

This clonotype was observed at least ten times. The V and J genes are TRBV28 and TRBJ2-7; 7 bases are shared with TRBD1. Germline V gene lookup returns CDR1 MDHEN and CDR2 SYDVKM. V lost 10 bases, J lost 0 bases, and 12 bases stayed unmatched. This CDR3 contains 15 residues. CDR3 in DNA: TGTGCCATCGCTAATCTTGGGACAGCCTCCTACGAGCAGTACTTC. Its protein is CAIANLGTASYEQYF.

This clonotype appeared a few times. The chain combines TRBV5-6 with TRBJ1-5; 8 bases match TRBD1. CDR1 and CDR2 from the germline V gene are SGHDT and YYEEEE. The junction had 17 bases not matched to a gene; V was cut back by 3 bases and J by 9 bases. CDR3 length: 17 residues. CDR3 region: CASSYTTGATRGGPQHF. The CDR3 coding sequence is TGTGCCAGCAGCTATACGACAGGGGCGACGAGGGGAGGGCCCCAGCATTTT.

This clonotype has a handful of counts. The rearrangement uses TRBV2 and TRBJ1-1, with D possibly being TRBD1 (5 bases). CDR3 length: 12 residues. Deletions cut 3 bases from V and 5 bases from J, with 7 bases between. Germline CDR1 reads SNHLY; CDR2 reads FYNNEI. The CDR3 nucleotides read TGTGCCAGCAGTGAGGGGGAGACTGAAGCTTTCTTT. Amino acids: CASSEGETEAFF.

This clonotype was recorded at least ten times. The chain couples TRBV7-6 to TRBJ2-1; 12 bases are shared with TRBD2. This CDR3 has 18 residues. CDR1 SGHVS and CDR2 FNYEAQ come from the germline V gene. After removal of 5 bases from V and 1 base from J, the junction contained 9 bases not matched to a gene. The CDR3 bases are TGTGCCAGCAGCCAAACTAGCGGGGGGTTCCTTTCCTACAATGAGCAGTTCTTC. It translates to CASSQTSGGFLSYNEQFF.

This clonotype occurred many times. V usage is TRBV20-1 and J usage is TRBJ2-7, with TRBD2 matching 15 bases. The CDR3 contains 18 residues. From germline, CDR1 is DFQATT and CDR2 SNEGSKA (reference sequence). The junction had 12 bases not matched to a gene; V was cut back by 3 bases and J by 3 bases. CDR3 DNA: TGCAGTGCTAGCTCCGGACTAGCGGGGGGGCGGAAAAACTACGAGCAGTACTTC. The encoded protein is CSASSGLAGGRKNYEQYF.

Many counts were recorded for this clonotype. This chain links TRBV5-1 with TRBJ2-7; weak D call: TRBD1 (6 bases). V lost 0 bases and J 0 bases, leaving 13 bases between the germline ends. This CDR3 is built from 16 residues. Germline lookup yields CDR1 SGHRS and CDR2 YFSETQ. CDR3 nucleotides: TGCGCCAGCAGCTTGGGGGGGCTGGGGAGCTCCTACGAGCAGTACTTC. Translating gives CASSLGGLGSSYEQYF.

This clonotype has a count of ten or more. CDR3 in DNA: TGTGCCAGCACTGTGGGTTATAGCAATCAGCCCCAGCATTTT. Amino acid sequence: CASTVGYSNQPQHF. V gene TRBV2 combines with J gene TRBJ1-5, with D unclear. V was clipped by 7 bases and J by 0 bases, with 10 bases between them. The CDR3 is made up of 14 amino acids. Germline CDR1 and CDR2: SNHLY and FYNNEI.

This clonotype was detected many times. The genes are TRBV5-1 and TRBJ1-2, with a weak D call TRBD1 (5 bases). CDR3 length: 13 residues. V lost 0 bases and J 6 bases, leaving 9 bases between the germline ends. The germline V gene encodes CDR1 SGHRS and CDR2 YFSETQ. CDR3 in amino acids: CASSLDRFDGYTF. DNA for the CDR3: TGCGCCAGCAGCTTGGACAGGTTCGATGGCTACACCTTC.

In this sample, this clonotype turned up many times. This chain connects TRBV6-1 to TRBJ1-1, with D tentatively TRBD1 (6 bases). Looked up from germline, CDR1 is MNHNS and CDR2 is SASEGT. The V gene lost 5 bases and the J gene lost 0 bases, with 16 bases spanning the gap. This CDR3 contains 16 residues. CDR3: CASSHYRDTLNTEAFF. CDR3 nucleotides: TGTGCCAGCAGTCATTATCGGGACACCTTGAACACTGAAGCTTTCTTT.

This clonotype was detected a few times. A junction boundary mismatches the germline segment, possibly from a read error. The chain combines TRBV6-1 with TRBJ1-5, with TRBD1 matching over 11 bases. The germline CDR1 and CDR2 sequences are MNHNS and SASEGT. This CDR3 has 16 amino acids. The CDR3 region has the DNA TGTGTCAGCAGTTTACGGACAGGGGGCAACAATCAGCCCCAGCATTTT. It encodes CVSSLRTGGNNQPQHF.

On this clonotype: A much more abundant neighbour one base away suggests this may be a read error. The conserved phenylalanine or tryptophan is not found at the CDR3 terminus, so this likely reflects a read error. J is TRBJ1-6 and V is TRBV2, with 10 bases that match TRBD1. The CDR3 has 17 amino acids. V lost 6 bases, J lost 4 bases, and 9 bases stayed unmatched. Germline CDR1 SNHLY, CDR2 FYNNEI. The CDR3 region has the DNA TGTGCCAGCAGCCTAGAGACAGGGGGCTTTTATAATTCACCCCTCCACCTT. Translation: CASSLETGGFYNSPLHL.

This clonotype was seen repeatedly, ten times or more. V gene TRBV28 combines with J gene TRBJ2-1; TRBD1 might be the D (5 bases). Germline CDR1 reads MDHEN; CDR2 reads SYDVKM. V shed 4 bases and J shed 4 bases, with 8 bases lying between them. The CDR3 totals 13 residues. The CDR3 sequence: CASSSTAYNEQFF. CDR3 nucleotides: TGTGCCAGCAGTTCGACAGCATACAATGAGCAGTTCTTC.

The table lists this clonotype with many counts. The chain joins TRBV19 to TRBJ1-6; D remains ambiguous. CDR3 length: 15 amino acids. Germline V lookup: CDR1 LNHDA, CDR2 SQIVND (reference sequence). With 5 bases removed from V and 7 bases from J, the gap between germline ends came to 15 bases. DNA for the CDR3: TGTGCCAGTAGTGTCAGTACGATCGGGAATTCACCCCTCCACTTT. As protein: CASSVSTIGNSPLHF.

This clonotype has at least ten counts. This chain uses TRBV11-2 with TRBJ1-2, with no clear D. The germline CDR1 and CDR2 sequences are SGHAT and FQNNGV. The CDR3 loop spans 15 amino acids. V was trimmed by 5 bases and J by 0 bases, leaving 13 bases between them. The CDR3 DNA reads TGTGCCAGCAGCACCTTGCGGTCACCTAACTATGGCTACACCTTC. Residues: CASSTLRSPNYGYTF.

This clonotype occurred many times. The chain couples TRBV12-3 or TRBV12-4 to TRBJ2-2, with 9 nucleotides matching TRBD2. V shed 6 bases and J 5 bases; nucleotides not matched to a gene: 10. This CDR3 region has 16 residues. CDR3 protein: CASRLRAGGLTGELFF. CDR3 sequence (DNA): TGTGCCAGCAGACTACGTGCGGGAGGGTTAACCGGGGAGCTGTTTTTT.

This clonotype was picked up many times. V is TRBV15 and J is TRBJ1-2; TRBD1 might be the D (6 bases). The germline V gene has CDR1 LNHNV and CDR2 YYDKDF (reference sequence). The CDR3 length is 15 residues. Trimming left V 0 bases short and J 7 bases short, with 15 bases between. CDR3 DNA sequence: TGTGCCACCAGCAGAGATATAGGGGGGGTCCGTGGCTACACCTTC. It specifies CATSRDIGGVRGYTF.